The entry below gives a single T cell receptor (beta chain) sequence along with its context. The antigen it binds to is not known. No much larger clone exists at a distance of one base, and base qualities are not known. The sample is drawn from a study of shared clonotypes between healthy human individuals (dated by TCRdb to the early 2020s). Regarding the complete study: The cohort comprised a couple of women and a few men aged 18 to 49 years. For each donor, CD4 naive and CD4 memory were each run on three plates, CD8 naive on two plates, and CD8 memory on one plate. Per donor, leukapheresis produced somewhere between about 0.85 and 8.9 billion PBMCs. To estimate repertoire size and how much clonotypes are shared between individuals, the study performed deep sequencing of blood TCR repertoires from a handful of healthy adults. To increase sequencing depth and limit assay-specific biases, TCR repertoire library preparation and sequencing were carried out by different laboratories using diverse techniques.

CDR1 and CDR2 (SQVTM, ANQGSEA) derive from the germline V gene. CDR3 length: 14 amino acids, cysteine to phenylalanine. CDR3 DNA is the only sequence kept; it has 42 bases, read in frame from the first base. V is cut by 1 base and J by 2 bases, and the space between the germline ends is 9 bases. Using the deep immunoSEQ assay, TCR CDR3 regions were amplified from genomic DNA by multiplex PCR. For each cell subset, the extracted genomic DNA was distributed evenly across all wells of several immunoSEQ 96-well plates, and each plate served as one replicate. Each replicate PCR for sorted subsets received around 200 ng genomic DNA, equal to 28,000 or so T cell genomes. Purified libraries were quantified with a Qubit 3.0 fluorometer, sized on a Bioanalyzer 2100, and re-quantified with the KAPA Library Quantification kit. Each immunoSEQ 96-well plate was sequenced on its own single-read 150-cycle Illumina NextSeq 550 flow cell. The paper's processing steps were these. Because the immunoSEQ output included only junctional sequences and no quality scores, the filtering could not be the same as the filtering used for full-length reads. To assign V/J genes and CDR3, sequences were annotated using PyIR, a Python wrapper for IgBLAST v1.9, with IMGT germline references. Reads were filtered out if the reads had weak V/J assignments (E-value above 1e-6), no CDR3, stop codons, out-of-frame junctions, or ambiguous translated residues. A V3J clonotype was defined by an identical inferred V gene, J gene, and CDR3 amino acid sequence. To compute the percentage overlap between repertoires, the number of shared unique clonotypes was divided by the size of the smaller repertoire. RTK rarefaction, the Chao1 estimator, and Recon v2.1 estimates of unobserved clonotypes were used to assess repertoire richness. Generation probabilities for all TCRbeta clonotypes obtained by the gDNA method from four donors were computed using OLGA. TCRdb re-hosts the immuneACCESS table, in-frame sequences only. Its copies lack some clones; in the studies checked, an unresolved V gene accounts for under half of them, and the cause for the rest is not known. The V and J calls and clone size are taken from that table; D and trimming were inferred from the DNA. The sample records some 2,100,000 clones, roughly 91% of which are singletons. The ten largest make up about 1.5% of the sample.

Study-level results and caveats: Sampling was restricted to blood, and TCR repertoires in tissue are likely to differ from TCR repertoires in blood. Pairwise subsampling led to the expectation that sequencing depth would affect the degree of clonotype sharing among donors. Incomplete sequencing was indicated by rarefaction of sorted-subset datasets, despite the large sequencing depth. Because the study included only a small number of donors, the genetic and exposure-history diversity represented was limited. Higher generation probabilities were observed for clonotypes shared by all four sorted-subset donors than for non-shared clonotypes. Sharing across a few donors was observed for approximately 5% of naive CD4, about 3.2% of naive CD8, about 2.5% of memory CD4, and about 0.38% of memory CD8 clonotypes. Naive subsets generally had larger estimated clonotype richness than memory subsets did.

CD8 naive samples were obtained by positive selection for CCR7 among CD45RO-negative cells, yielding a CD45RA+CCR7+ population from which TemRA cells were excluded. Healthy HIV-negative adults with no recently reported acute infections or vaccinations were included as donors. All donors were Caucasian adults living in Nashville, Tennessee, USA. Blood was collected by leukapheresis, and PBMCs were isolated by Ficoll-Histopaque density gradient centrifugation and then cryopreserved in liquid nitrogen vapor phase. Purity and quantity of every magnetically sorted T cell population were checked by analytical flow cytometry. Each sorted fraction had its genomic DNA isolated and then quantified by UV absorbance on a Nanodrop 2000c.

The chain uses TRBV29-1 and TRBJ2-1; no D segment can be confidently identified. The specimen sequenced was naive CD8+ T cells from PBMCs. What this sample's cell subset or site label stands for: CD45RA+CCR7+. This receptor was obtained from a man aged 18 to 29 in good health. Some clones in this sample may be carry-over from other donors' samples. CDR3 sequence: CSVEGAKTYNEQFF. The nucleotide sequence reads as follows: TGCAGCGTTGAAGGAGCGAAGACCTACAATGAGCAGTTCTTC.